Presented here are 18 T cell receptor beta chains from one specimen sequenced in a study of long-term antiretroviral therapy in people with HIV. Sequencing relied on immunoSEQ assay v3.0, run at survey level. Sequencing was performed with immunoSEQ multiplex PCR; in TCRdb, only in-frame clones are kept and a portion is missing. The data contain fewer than 20,000 clones, under 85% of them singletons. The specimen comprised unsorted PBMCs, sampled 0.3 years after starting antiretroviral therapy. These receptor sequences come from a woman aged 50 to 65 with HIV.

This clone was recorded a few times. The rearrangement uses TRBV7-3 and TRBJ2-5, with 11 bases lining up with TRBD2. V dropped 5 bases and J dropped 3; count of bases not matched to a gene: 5. The germline V gene has CDR1 SGHTA and CDR2 FQGTGA. The CDR3 has 15 amino acids. DNA of the CDR3: TGTGCCAGCAGCGAACTAGCGGGGGATAAAGAGACCCAGTACTTC. Protein: CASSELAGDKETQYF. The full variable domain, its missing parts supplied by reference TRBV7-3 and TRBJ2-5, is GAGVSQTPSNKVTEKGKYVELRCDPISGHTALYWYRQSLGQGPEFLIYFQGTGAADDSGLPNDRFFAVRPEGSVSTLKIQRTERGDSAVYLCASSELAGDKETQYFGPGTRLLVL.

The V gene is TRBV19, the J gene TRBJ2-2, with D possibly matching TRBD1 (6 bases). The CDR3 runs to 16 residues. Germline V gives CDR1 LNHDA, CDR2 SQIVND (reference sequence). The ends were cut back, 4 bases at V and 2 bases at J, with 14 bases in the middle. The CDR3 protein is CASSNPGQFNTGELFF. CDR3 in DNA: TGTGCCAGTAGTAACCCCGGACAGTTTAACACCGGGGAGCTGTTTTTT.

This clone occurred a few times. V and J are TRBV7-8 and TRBJ1-1; the D is unclear. Germline V CDR1 and CDR2: SGHVS, FQNEAQ. V gave up 2 bases and J gave up 1 base, with 17 bases separating them. The CDR3 consists of 17 residues. This CDR3 reads CASSLRVISYGNTEAFF. The DNA for the CDR3 is TGTGCCAGCAGCTTAAGGGTTATCAGTTACGGGAACACTGAAGCTTTCTTT.

This clone came up a few times. The chain has TRBV19 and TRBJ1-1, with 9 bases matching TRBD1. Per the germline V gene, CDR1 is LNHDA and CDR2 is SQIVND (reference sequence). Trimming removed 5 bases from V and 12 bases from J; junction bases left unmatched: 10. There are 13 residues in the CDR3. CDR3 residues: CASSLGTGLESFF. DNA of the CDR3: TGTGCCAGTAGTTTAGGGACAGGGTTGGAATCTTTCTTT.

CDR3 residues: CASRKYDSGNYGYTF. The CDR3 nucleotides read TGTGCCAGCAGAAAATATGACAGCGGTAACTATGGCTACACCTTC. The chain employs TRBV6-5 and TRBJ1-2, with D possibly TRBD1 on 5 matching bases. The CDR3 is 15 residues long. V gave up 6 bases and J gave up 1 base, with 15 bases separating them. Germline-derived CDR1 and CDR2 are MNHEY and SVGAGI.

V gene TRBV7-6 combines with J gene TRBJ1-6, with D possibly TRBD1 on 6 matching bases. CDR1 is SGHVS, CDR2 FNYEAQ, per germline. CDR3 size: 14 residues. Trimming stripped 2 bases from V and 13 bases from J, with 15 bases between. Here the CDR3 DNA reads TGTGCCAGCAGCTTATACCCGACAGGTTCGCCCCTCCACTTT. This encodes CASSLYPTGSPLHF. Based on the CDR3 plus reference TRBV7-6 and TRBJ1-6, the full variable domain is GAGVSQSPRYKVTKRGQDVALRCDPISGHVSLYWYRQALGQGPEFLTYFNYEAQQDKSGLPNDRFSAERPEGSISTLTIQRTEQRDSAMYRCASSLYPTGSPLHFGNGTRLTVT.

This chain joins TRBV13 and TRBJ2-1, with 7 bases identical to TRBD1. The germline gives CDR1 PRHDT, CDR2 FYEKMQ (reference sequence). The junction had 7 bases not matched to a gene; V was cut back by 4 bases and J by 4 bases. The CDR3 length is 15 residues. As DNA, the CDR3 is TGTGCCAGCAGCTCCACAGGGGCGGGTTACAATGAGCAGTTCTTC. It codes for CASSSTGAGYNEQFF.

The chain combines TRBV2 with TRBJ2-1, with D possibly matching TRBD2 (5 bases). CDR3 length: 11 residues. CDR1 is SNHLY and CDR2 is FYNNEI in the germline V gene. V was pared by 9 bases and J by 8 bases, with 11 bases between. The CDR3 loop is CARALRDEQFF. The CDR3 DNA is TGTGCCAGGGCCTTGAGGGATGAGCAGTTCTTC.

This sequence joins TRBV5-4 and TRBJ2-6, with 12 positions matching TRBD1. Trimming cost V 0 bases and J 2 bases; bases outside gene matches: 6. CDR1 and CDR2 (germline): SGHNT, YYREEE (reference sequence). The CDR3 loop spans 19 amino acids. The CDR3: CASSLARDRGLPGANVLTF. In nucleotides, the CDR3 is TGTGCCAGCAGCTTGGCCAGGGACAGGGGGCTCCCTGGGGCCAACGTCCTGACTTTC.

The chain couples TRBV6-5 to TRBJ1-1, with D tentatively TRBD1 (5 bases). The CDR3 covers 12 residues. Per the germline V gene, CDR1 is MNHEY and CDR2 is SVGAGI. V was shortened by 2 bases and J by 5 bases, with 6 bases between the two germline ends. The DNA of the CDR3 is TGTGCCAGCAGTTACGGGGGGACTGAAGCTTTCTTT. Translation: CASSYGGTEAFF.

This clone has just a few counts. The chain uses TRBV29-1 and TRBJ1-2, with a possible D match to TRBD1 (6 bases). The CDR3 spans 12 residues. CDR1 and CDR2 (germline): SQVTM, ANQGSEA. The germline V and J ends were trimmed by 5 bases and 8 bases, with 15 bases remaining between them. CDR3 in amino acids: CSVPPQGSGYTF. The CDR3 DNA reads as TGCAGCGTTCCCCCACAGGGTTCAGGCTACACCTTC.

The chain has TRBV11-3 and TRBJ2-7; D is undetermined. Germline assignment: CDR1 SGHNT and CDR2 YENEEA. The CDR3 length is 18 residues. V lost 7 bases, J lost 3 bases, and 28 bases lay in between. CDR3 in DNA: TGTGCCAGCACCTTTAGGGCTGGGAATTTGACTGTAGGCTACGAGCAGTACGTC. It codes for CASTFRAGNLTVGYEQYV.

This chain uses TRBV6-5 with TRBJ1-1; unclear D gene. The V gene lost 4 bases and the J gene lost 0 bases, with 6 bases spanning the gap. In germline, CDR1 is MNHEY, CDR2 SVGAGI. The CDR3 length is 13 residues. The CDR3 sequence: CASSSTVNTEAFF. CDR3 nucleotide sequence: TGTGCCAGCAGTTCGACCGTGAACACTGAAGCTTTCTTT.

The gene calls are TRBV14 and TRBJ2-1; D perhaps matches TRBD1 (6 bases). The CDR3 is 17 residues long. The germline V gene encodes CDR1 SGHDN and CDR2 FVKESK. Trimming pared 0 bases from V and 7 bases from J, leaving 19 bases between. For the CDR3, the DNA is TGTGCCAGCAGCCAAGAAGGCCGGGGACACCGTTGGAATGAGCAGTTCTTC. This encodes CASSQEGRGHRWNEQFF.

The CDR3 is CASSLGWYSNQPQHF. The CDR3 DNA reads as TGTGCCAGCAGCTTGGGATGGTATAGCAATCAGCCCCAGCATTTT. This chain links TRBV5-6 with TRBJ1-5, with D uncertain. The germline gives CDR1 SGHDT, CDR2 YYEEEE. CDR3 size: 15 residues. V lost 0 bases and J 0 bases, leaving 7 bases between the germline ends.

V gene TRBV4-1 combines with J gene TRBJ1-5; D may be TRBD1 (5 bases). Germline values: CDR1 MGHRA, CDR2 YSYEKL. The V end was cut by 1 base, the J end by 2 bases, with 15 bases between. CDR3 length: 17 residues. The CDR3 protein is CASSQARGEWGNQPQHF. DNA for the CDR3: TGCGCCAGCAGCCAAGCTCGGGGGGAGTGGGGCAATCAGCCCCAGCATTTT.

The gene calls are TRBV7-2 and TRBJ2-3; D ambiguous. The V end lost 0 bases, the J end lost 0 bases, and 10 bases lay between the germline ends. In germline, CDR1 is SGHTA, CDR2 FQGNSA. The CDR3 runs to 16 residues. In DNA form, the CDR3 reads TGTGCCAGCAGCTTAGCGTTGTCTTCTAGCACAGATACGCAGTATTTT. Its translation is CASSLALSSSTDTQYF. Using reference TRBV7-2 and TRBJ2-3 for the parts outside the CDR3, the full variable domain is GAGVSQSPSNKVTEKGKDVELRCDPISGHTALYWYRQSLGQGLEFLIYFQGNSAPDKSGLPSDRFSAERTGGSVSTLTIQRTQQEDSAVYLCASSLALSSSTDTQYFGPGTRLTVL.

The rearrangement uses TRBV19 and TRBJ1-5; tentative D call: TRBD1 (5 bases). This CDR3 spans 14 amino acids. Germline CDR1 LNHDA, CDR2 SQIVND (reference sequence). The V gene lost 7 bases and the J gene lost 7 bases, with 17 bases spanning the gap. This CDR3 is CASNVGRGGQPQHF. The CDR3 coding sequence is TGTGCCAGTAACGTCGGGAGGGGTGGACAGCCCCAGCATTTT.